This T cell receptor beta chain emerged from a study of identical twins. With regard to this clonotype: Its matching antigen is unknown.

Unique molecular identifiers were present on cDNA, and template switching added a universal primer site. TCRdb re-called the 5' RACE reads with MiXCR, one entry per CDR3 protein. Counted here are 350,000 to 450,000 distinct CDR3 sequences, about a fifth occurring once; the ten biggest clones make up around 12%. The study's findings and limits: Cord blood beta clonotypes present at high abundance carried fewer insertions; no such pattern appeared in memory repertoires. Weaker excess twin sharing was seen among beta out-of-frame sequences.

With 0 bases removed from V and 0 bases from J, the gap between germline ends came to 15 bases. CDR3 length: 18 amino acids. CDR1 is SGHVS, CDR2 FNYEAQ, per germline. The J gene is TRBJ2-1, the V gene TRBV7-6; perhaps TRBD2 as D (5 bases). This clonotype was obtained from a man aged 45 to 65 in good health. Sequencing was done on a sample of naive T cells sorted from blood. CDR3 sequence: CASSLATRRDSSYNEQFF. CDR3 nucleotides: TGTGCCAGCAGCTTAGCGACTCGACGGGATAGCTCCTACAATGAGCAGTTCTTC.